This TCR beta chain was identified during a study of T cell responses to AZD1222 COVID-19 vaccine. Study-wide results and limits: Dominant at 160-218 and 743-854, vaccine-associated CD4 TCRs also spanned spike.

Here immunoSEQ multiplex PCR was the method, and the copy in TCRdb shows in-frame clones only, minus some. The sample holds some 130,000 clones, approximately 85% seen once. The CDR3 consists of 16 residues. CDR1 is SGHRS and CDR2 is YFSETQ in the germline V gene. Trimming cost V 4 bases and J 2 bases; bases outside gene matches: 8. With regard to this clone: Its antigen is still unknown.

The sequencing here drew on peripheral blood, taken on day 0 of MenACWY control vaccination. This sequence was found in an adult in good health. The rearrangement links TRBV5-1 to TRBJ1-3; 8 bases map to TRBD1. CDR3 region: CASSLGQVLTGNTIYF. DNA for the CDR3: TGCGCCAGCAGCCTGGGACAGGTACTCACTGGAAACACCATATATTTT.